One and the same sample provided the 10 T cell receptor beta chains below, sequenced in a study of T cells in Graves' hyperthyroidism and ophthalmopathy. Amplified regions were TCR beta CDR3 sequences from RNA transcripts. First-round RT-PCR of the TCR CDR3 relied on the HTBI primer set. TCRdb re-derived calls from the multiplex PCR reads in MiXCR, one entry per CDR3 protein. The sample lists under 250,000 distinct CDR3 sequences, about 17% seen once, with approximately 56% in the top ten. Material: blood. The receptors shown here come from a woman aged 50 to 60 with Graves' hyperthyroidism.

This clonotype was counted ten times or more. This chain connects TRBV11-2 to TRBJ2-3, with D perhaps TRBD2 (6 bases). This CDR3 spans 13 amino acids. V was shortened by 7 bases and J by 1 base, with 9 bases between the two germline ends. CDR1 and CDR2 from the germline V gene are SGHAT and FQNNGV. The CDR3 sequence: CASMTSRTDTQYF. The CDR3 coding sequence is TGTGCCAGCATGACTAGTCGCACAGATACGCAGTATTTT.

Ten or more counts support this clonotype. This clone may be a read error of a much larger clone one base away. The genes are TRBV11-2 and TRBJ2-3; TRBD1 aligns across 8 bases. The V gene end was trimmed by 5 bases and the J gene end by 3 bases; junction bases not matched to a gene: 19. The CDR3 covers 19 residues. Germline V gene lookup returns CDR1 SGHAT and CDR2 FQNNGV. CDR3 sequence: CASSIVGGPGQEATDTQYF. The CDR3 DNA follows: TGTGCCAGCAGCATCGTGGGGGGTCCGGGACAGGAGGCTACAGATACGCAGTATTTT.

This clonotype was observed at least ten times. The chain couples TRBV12-3 or TRBV12-4 to TRBJ2-3; D might be TRBD2 (6 bases). Trimming shortened V by 5 bases and J by 0 bases, and 18 bases separated the two germline ends. This CDR3 has 17 residues. The CDR3 DNA follows: TGTGCCAGCAGTGCCGGAATTAGCGGCACAAGCACAGATACGCAGTATTTT. Its protein is CASSAGISGTSTDTQYF.

V gene TRBV6-1 combines with J gene TRBJ2-3; no reliable D call. Per the germline V gene, CDR1 is MNHNS and CDR2 is SASEGT. This CDR3 comprises 14 residues. V dropped 5 bases and J dropped 4 bases, with 13 bases sitting between them. The CDR3 DNA sequence: TGTGCCAGCAGTCAAAACATGGTCCCAGATACGCAGTATTTT. This sequence encodes CASSQNMVPDTQYF.

This clonotype has at least ten counts. This chain links TRBV29-1 with TRBJ1-1, with a tentative D call TRBD1 (6 bases). CDR3 size: 13 residues. Trimming cost V 2 bases and J 3 bases, with 10 bases left between them. Germline loops: CDR1 SQVTM, CDR2 ANQGSEA. The CDR3 spells CSVEYRVDTEAFF. CDR3 DNA sequence: TGCAGCGTTGAATACAGGGTTGACACTGAAGCTTTCTTT.

The rearrangement uses TRBV19 and TRBJ1-5, with 8 bases fitting TRBD1. The CDR3 is 19 residues long. Germline V gene sequence: CDR1 LNHDA, CDR2 SQIVND (reference sequence). V lost 1 base and J lost 0; bases outside the gene matches: 11. CDR3 sequence: CASSIGQGALSYSNQPQHF. CDR3 nucleotide sequence: TGTGCCAGTAGTATAGGTCAGGGGGCCTTATCGTATAGCAATCAGCCCCAGCATTTT.

This clonotype has a count of ten or more. The gene calls are TRBV6-5 and TRBJ1-4, with a weak D call TRBD1 (6 bases). This CDR3 contains 14 residues. V was shortened by 4 bases and J by 3 bases, with 9 bases between the two germline ends. The germline CDR1 and CDR2 sequences are MNHEY and SVGAGI. CDR3 DNA: TGTGCCAGCAGTTTTAGACAGGCTAATGAAAAACTGTTTTTT. This gives the protein CASSFRQANEKLFF.

CDR3 protein: CASSFDRTNEKLFF. Here the CDR3 DNA reads TGTGCCAGCAGTTTTGACAGAACTAATGAAAAACTGTTTTTT. The rearrangement links TRBV27 to TRBJ1-4, with D possibly TRBD1 on 5 matching bases. CDR1 and CDR2 from the germline V gene are MNHEY and SMNVEV (reference sequence). This CDR3 has 14 amino acids. Trimming left V 3 bases short and J 1 base short, with 6 bases between.

V gene TRBV19 combines with J gene TRBJ2-1; D is possibly TRBD1 (6 bases). Between the trimmed V and J ends, which lost 0 bases and 1 base, there was a span of 13 bases. Germline-derived CDR1 and CDR2 are LNHDA and SQIVND (reference sequence). The CDR3 has 17 residues. The DNA of the CDR3 is TGTGCCAGTAGTATAGATGTTGCAGGGGCGTCCTACAATGAGCAGTTCTTC. Protein: CASSIDVAGASYNEQFF.

This clonotype was seen a handful of times. The V gene is TRBV29-1, the J gene TRBJ2-2, with TRBD1 matching 7 bases. CDR1 is SQVTM, CDR2 ANQGSEA, per germline. V dropped 5 bases and J dropped 7; count of bases not matched to a gene: 1. The CDR3 has 11 residues. The CDR3 DNA sequence: TGCAGCGTTTACAGGGGCGGGGAGCTGTTTTTT. Translation: CSVYRGGELFF.